The rows below give T cell receptor beta chains drawn from one sample of a study of blood T cell repertoires in COVID-19. The repertoire was sequenced with immunoSEQ multiplex PCR; TCRdb's copy has only in-frame clones and lacks some. This sample carries about 140,000 clones, roughly 83% of them seen once, and the ten largest clones take about 5%. Sequencing was performed on PBMCs or T cells enriched from blood (not recorded which). The receptors were sampled from a man in his 70s who had been exposed to COVID-19. CDR3s include the opening cysteine and the closing phenylalanine or tryptophan. D genes are given only for firm matches. Where a row states a size, it is once, few, many or the class of an expanded clone; other rows omit it.

DNA | CDR3 | J | size | V | D
TGTGCCAGCAGCCAAGACAGGGTCTATGGCTACACCTTC | CASSQDRVYGYTF | TRBJ1-2 | . | TRBV3-1/TRBV3-2 | .
TGCAGCGTCCCACAGGGAACTGGTGGCTACACCTTC | CSVPQGTGGYTF | TRBJ1-2 | few | TRBV29-1 | .
TGCGCCAGCAGCCGAAGCTCTAGCGCTAGCTCCTACGAGCAGTACTTC | CASSRSSSASSYEQYF | TRBJ2-7 | . | TRBV4-1 | .
TGTGCCAGCAGTTACTCCGGGGCAGGGGATGAGCAGTTCTTC | CASSYSGAGDEQFF | TRBJ2-1 | . | TRBV6-6 | .
TGTGCCAGCAGCTTAGACGGTCGTTACGAGCAGTACTTC | CASSLDGRYEQYF | TRBJ2-7 | . | TRBV11-3 | .
TGTGCCAGCAGCAAAGTGGGGACAATGGCCCAGTACTTC | CASSKVGTMAQYF | TRBJ2-5 | . | TRBV21-1 | .
TGTGCCAGCAACCGGGACAGACGTCCACCCCTCCACTTT | CASNRDRRPPLHF | TRBJ1-6 | . | TRBV2 | TRBD1
TGTGCCAGCAGTTTTGGGGGAGGTATGGAAAAACTGTTTTTT | CASSFGGGMEKLFF | TRBJ1-4 | . | TRBV28 | .
TGTGCCACCAGATGTGATCCACATGCTGCGGAATCTGGGGCCAACGTCCTGACTTTC | CATRCDPHAAESGANVLTF | TRBJ2-6 | . | TRBV24-1 | .
TGTGCCAGCAGCTCGGGGGGACCGGGTCACTATGGCTACACCTTC | CASSSGGPGHYGYTF | TRBJ1-2 | . | TRBV7-6 | .
TGTGCCAGCAGGGGAGGTGCGGGAAACGAGAAGGGCTACACCTTC | CASRGGAGNEKGYTF | TRBJ1-2 | . | TRBV6-5 | .
TGTGCCAGCAGCCAAGATTCCGGGACAGGGGACAGTGAGCAGTTCTTC | CASSQDSGTGDSEQFF | TRBJ2-1 | . | TRBV14 | TRBD1
TGCAGCGTTCTGGGGCCTAATGAAAAACTGTTTTTT | CSVLGPNEKLFF | TRBJ1-4 | . | TRBV29-1 | .
TGTGCCAGCAGCGACCTGGGACTCCCGGATAAATTCCCCTACGAGCAGTACTTC | CASSDLGLPDKFPYEQYF | TRBJ2-7 | . | TRBV6-2/TRBV6-3 | .
TGTGCCAGCAGTAAGGACAGGGGGCATCAGCCCCAGCATTTT | CASSKDRGHQPQHF | TRBJ1-5 | once | TRBV6-4 | TRBD1
TGTGCCTGGAGTTTTGGCAGGGGTGATCAGCCCCAGCATTTT | CAWSFGRGDQPQHF | TRBJ1-5 | . | TRBV30 | .
TGTGCCAGCAGTTTTAAGCGGGAGCTTCGCTACGAGCAGTACTTC | CASSFKRELRYEQYF | TRBJ2-7 | . | TRBV28 | TRBD2
TGTGCCAGCTCACCACCCGACAGGGGATTTACCTACGAGCAGTACTTC | CASSPPDRGFTYEQYF | TRBJ2-7 | . | TRBV18 | TRBD1
TGTGCCAGTACTTGGGGGGACTATGGCTACACCTTC | CASTWGDYGYTF | TRBJ1-2 | . | TRBV19 | .
TGTGCCAGCAGCTACACTAGCGGGGGGACAGATACGCAGTATTTT | CASSYTSGGTDTQYF | TRBJ2-3 | . | TRBV11-2 | TRBD2
TGTGCCAGCAGCCAAGATTGGGGGGGGACGAACACTGAAGCTTTCTTT | CASSQDWGGTNTEAFF | TRBJ1-1 | few | TRBV14 | .
TGTGCCAGTAGTCCCCGGGACAGGGTCTCCGAGCAGTACTTC | CASSPRDRVSEQYF | TRBJ2-7 | . | TRBV19 | TRBD1
TGTGCCAGCTCACCACCGGAAGGGGTAGGTCAGCCCCAGCATTTT | CASSPPEGVGQPQHF | TRBJ1-5 | . | TRBV18 | .
TGTGCCAGCAGCCAAGTTCTGGGCCTAGCGGGGGCCAGGAACACCGGGGAGCTGTTTTTT | CASSQVLGLAGARNTGELFF | TRBJ2-2 | . | TRBV3-1/TRBV3-2 | TRBD2
TGTGCCAGCAGCTTTAGCGGGGGCAACCAAGAGACCCAGTACTTC | CASSFSGGNQETQYF | TRBJ2-5 | . | TRBV7-6 | TRBD2
TGTGCCAGCAGTTTAAACAGAGCCTACGAGCAGTACTTC | CASSLNRAYEQYF | TRBJ2-7 | . | TRBV12-3/TRBV12-4 | .
TGTGCCAGCAGCTTCTGGGGAGCGAACACTGAAGCTTTCTTT | CASSFWGANTEAFF | TRBJ1-1 | . | TRBV7-2 | .
TGTGCCAGCAGACCTACTAGCGGCCGACCCTACGAGCAGTACTTC | CASRPTSGRPYEQYF | TRBJ2-7 | . | TRBV28 | TRBD2
TGTGCCAGCAGTTTAACAGGGAACTATGGCTACACCTTC | CASSLTGNYGYTF | TRBJ1-2 | . | TRBV12-3/TRBV12-4 | .
TGTGCCAGCAGCCCAGGGACAGGGAGGATAATTACTGAAGCTTTCTTT | CASSPGTGRIITEAFF | TRBJ1-1 | once | TRBV3-1/TRBV3-2 | TRBD1
TGTGCCAGCAGTGACCAGGGTTGGAACCAGCCCCAGCATTTT | CASSDQGWNQPQHF | TRBJ1-5 | . | TRBV6-1 | .
TGTGCCTGGCAATGGGGACAGGGGGGATTCTCTGGAAACACCATATATTTT | CAWQWGQGGFSGNTIYF | TRBJ1-3 | once | TRBV30 | TRBD1
TGCGCCAGCAGCAAGGGAACAGGGACAACTAATGAAAAACTGTTTTTT | CASSKGTGTTNEKLFF | TRBJ1-4 | . | TRBV5-1 | .
TGTGCCAGCCTTAGGGGGCCCACTGAAGCTTTCTTT | CASLRGPTEAFF | TRBJ1-1 | . | TRBV12-3/TRBV12-4 | TRBD1
TGTGCCAGCAGCCAGGTACAGGGAGAAAGCACCATATATTTT | CASSQVQGESTIYF | TRBJ1-3 | once | TRBV3-1/TRBV3-2 | .
TGTGCCTGGAGTGTACTTTTGGACTATGGCTACACCTTC | CAWSVLLDYGYTF | TRBJ1-2 | . | TRBV30 | .
TGTGCCACCAGCATTGGTCTAGCGGGGGGCCTACGGGCGAGCGGGGAGCTGTTTTTT | CATSIGLAGGLRASGELFF | TRBJ2-2 | . | TRBV15 | TRBD2
TGTGCCTGGGACGACAGGGCCTATGGCTACACCTTC | CAWDDRAYGYTF | TRBJ1-2 | few | TRBV30 | TRBD1
TGTGCCAGCAGCGTACACTCGGGGGAAAAACTGTTTTTT | CASSVHSGEKLFF | TRBJ1-4 | . | TRBV9 | .
TGTGCCAGCAGCTTGTACGGGACAGGGCCGAACACTGAAGCTTTCTTT | CASSLYGTGPNTEAFF | TRBJ1-1 | . | TRBV7-2 | TRBD1
TGCGCCAGCAGCCTTAGCGTTCCTAGCGGGACAAAAAATGAGCAGTTCTTC | CASSLSVPSGTKNEQFF | TRBJ2-1 | . | TRBV4-3 | TRBD2
TGTGCCTGGGGGAGGAGTAACACTGAAGCTTTCTTT | CAWGRSNTEAFF | TRBJ1-1 | . | TRBV30 | .
TGTGCCAGCCAATCCCAGGGGAACACTGAAGCTTTCTTT | CASQSQGNTEAFF | TRBJ1-1 | . | TRBV6-6 | .
TGTGCCAGCAGAGCTGGACAGGGGTTCTCCTATAATTCACCCCTCCACTTT | CASRAGQGFSYNSPLHF | TRBJ1-6 | . | TRBV27 | TRBD1
TGTGCCAGCAGCTATCACCGGGACAGAGTATCCTACGAGCAGTACTTC | CASSYHRDRVSYEQYF | TRBJ2-7 | . | TRBV5-6 | TRBD1
TGCGCCAGCAGCCAAGATAACGGACAGGCGGAAGCTTTCTTT | CASSQDNGQAEAFF | TRBJ1-1 | . | TRBV4-3 | TRBD1
TGTGCCAGCAGCGTAGGAACAGGTTACTCTGGAAACACCATATATTTT | CASSVGTGYSGNTIYF | TRBJ1-3 | once | TRBV9 | .
TGTGCCAGCAGCCAAGTGGGCACGACTGAAGCTTTCTTT | CASSQVGTTEAFF | TRBJ1-1 | . | TRBV3-1/TRBV3-2 | .
TGTGCCAGCAGCTTAGTGTACAGGGGGGCGTCAAATGAGCAGTTCTTC | CASSLVYRGASNEQFF | TRBJ2-1 | . | TRBV13 | TRBD1
TGTGCCAGCAGCGTAGCCGGACAGGCGTCGTACGAGCAGTACTTC | CASSVAGQASYEQYF | TRBJ2-7 | . | TRBV9 | TRBD1
TGCGCCAGCAGCCAAGGGGGACAGGGGAGTTCACCCCTCCACTTT | CASSQGGQGSSPLHF | TRBJ1-6 | . | TRBV4-3 | TRBD1
TGTGCCAGCAGCTTAGTACAGGCTCCCTCCTACGAGCAGTACTTC | CASSLVQAPSYEQYF | TRBJ2-7 | . | TRBV11-2 | .
TGTGCCAGCAGCAGACAGGGCTACTATGGCTACACCTTC | CASSRQGYYGYTF | TRBJ1-2 | . | TRBV12-3/TRBV12-4 | TRBD1
TGCGCCAGCAGCTTGGCCAGGGGGCTTACCGGGGAGCTGTTTTTT | CASSLARGLTGELFF | TRBJ2-2 | . | TRBV5-1 | TRBD1
TGTGCCAGCTCACTCAGCCGGGACAGGGAAGGCGGGGAGCTGTTTTTT | CASSLSRDREGGELFF | TRBJ2-2 | . | TRBV18 | TRBD1
TGTGCCAGTAGTAACAGGGCCCATCAGCCCCAGCATTTT | CASSNRAHQPQHF | TRBJ1-5 | . | TRBV19 | .
TGTGCCAGCACCGACGGGGGGACTGAAGCTTTCTTT | CASTDGGTEAFF | TRBJ1-1 | . | TRBV6-5 | .